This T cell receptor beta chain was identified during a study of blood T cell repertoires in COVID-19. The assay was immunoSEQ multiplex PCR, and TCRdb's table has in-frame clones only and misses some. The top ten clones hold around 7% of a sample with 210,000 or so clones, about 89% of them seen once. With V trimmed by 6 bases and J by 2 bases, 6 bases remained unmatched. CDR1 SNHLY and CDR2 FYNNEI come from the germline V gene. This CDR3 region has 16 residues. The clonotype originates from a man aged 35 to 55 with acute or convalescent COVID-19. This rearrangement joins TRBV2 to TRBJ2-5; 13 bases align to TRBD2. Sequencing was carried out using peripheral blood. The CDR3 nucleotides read TGTGCCAGCAGGAGGACTAGCGGGGGAAGTCAAGAGACCCAGTACTTC. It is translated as CASRRTSGGSQETQYF. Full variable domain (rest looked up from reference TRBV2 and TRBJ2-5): EPEVTQTPSHQVTQMGQEVILRCVPISNHLYFYWYRQILGQKVEFLVSFYNNEISEKSEIFDDQFSVERPDGSNFTLKIRSTKLEDSAMYFCASRRTSGGSQETQYFGPGTRLLVL.